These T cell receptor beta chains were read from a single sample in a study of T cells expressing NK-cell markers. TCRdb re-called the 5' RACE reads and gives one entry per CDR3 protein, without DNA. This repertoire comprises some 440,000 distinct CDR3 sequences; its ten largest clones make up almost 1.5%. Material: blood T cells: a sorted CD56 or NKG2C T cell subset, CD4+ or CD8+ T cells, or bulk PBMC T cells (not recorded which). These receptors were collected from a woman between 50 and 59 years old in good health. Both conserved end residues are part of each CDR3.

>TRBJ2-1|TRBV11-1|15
CASSFSLSSYNEQFF
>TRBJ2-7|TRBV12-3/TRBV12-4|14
CASSLFPGAGEQYF
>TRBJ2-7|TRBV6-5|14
CASSQARGSYEQYF
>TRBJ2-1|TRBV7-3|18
CASSQTFLLAGGYNEQFF
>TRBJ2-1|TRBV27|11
CATRSLREQFF
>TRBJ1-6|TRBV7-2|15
CASSLGWSPNSPLHF
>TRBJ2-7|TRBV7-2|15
CASSLGTGSFGWQYF
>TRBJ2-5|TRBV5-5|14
CASSLTRNQETQYF
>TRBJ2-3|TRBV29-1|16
CSVEPDRYDPTDTQYF
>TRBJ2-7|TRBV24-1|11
CATSSGTGKYF
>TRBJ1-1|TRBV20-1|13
CSARGPGGTEAFF
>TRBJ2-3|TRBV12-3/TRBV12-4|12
CASSGAGDTQYF
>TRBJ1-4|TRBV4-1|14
CASSQAQPNEKLFF
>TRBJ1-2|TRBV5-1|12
CASGGQGRGYTF
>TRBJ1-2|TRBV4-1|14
CASSPRGQVYGYTF